This T cell receptor beta chain was profiled in a study of CXCR3-negative and CXCR3-positive naive CD8 T cells. UMI-tagged TRB cDNA libraries were built via 5' RACE. TCRdb reprocessed the 5' RACE reads; each CDR3 protein has one entry and no DNA is given. Here the sample table reports approximately 4,200 distinct CDR3 sequences. Naive CD8+ T lymphocytes were specified as CD45RO-CCR7+CD27+CD95-. This CDR3 contains 15 residues. Germline values: CDR1 MGHRA, CDR2 YSYEKL. This clonotype ranks as medium-sized in terms of frequency. The antigen remains undetermined. General study results and limits: In naive cells, CXCR3-negative and CXCR3-positive subsets had similar TRBV-TRBJ usage; memory cells differed. Diversity was high in both naive subsets and much lower in memory cells. TCR strength was inferred from TRB CDR3 properties, while surface CD5 was comparable between naive subsets.

The rearrangement uses TRBV4-1 and TRBJ2-1; lacking DNA, the TRBD2 call made by TCRdb goes unchecked. Sequencing used naive CXCR3- CD8+ T cells from blood. Documented subset: CD45RO-CCR7+CD27+CD95- naive CD8+ T cells lacking CXCR3 (TNR3-). The sequence was obtained from a human donor in good health. Some clones in this sample may be carry-over from other donors' samples. This CDR3 is CASSQDSGLGSEQFF.